The rows below give T cell receptor beta chains drawn from one sample of a study of tumor and adjacent non-tumor tissue in lung cancer. TCRdb analysed the multiplex PCR reads with MiXCR anew, one entry per CDR3 protein. The repertoire holds just over 200,000 distinct CDR3 sequences, with about two thirds as singletons. Sequenced material: lung tumor tissue. These receptors came from a man aged 55 to 69 with non-small cell lung cancer. CDR3s include the opening cysteine and the closing phenylalanine or tryptophan. A row's size may be missing; if present it is once, few, many or a size class.

J gene | V gene | CDR3 length | clone size | CDR3 protein
TRBJ2-2 | TRBV12-3/TRBV12-4 | 16 | once | CTSRVSGRVSAGELFF
TRBJ1-2 | TRBV6-4 | 15 | . | CASSDPDRGTYGYTF
TRBJ1-4 | TRBV28 | 12 | . | CASSFFGQKLFF
TRBJ2-6 | TRBV20-1 | 14 | once | CSAKQNSGADVLTF
TRBJ1-6 | TRBV20-1 | 13 | once | CSARDGKNTPLHF
TRBJ1-2 | TRBV6-2/TRBV6-3 | 13 | once | CASRRTGNYVYTF
TRBJ2-5 | TRBV12-3/TRBV12-4 | 13 | . | CVSSFELQETQYF
TRBJ2-7 | TRBV20-1 | 13 | . | CSAHGGASYEQYF
TRBJ2-5 | TRBV4-1 | 14 | . | CASSQGTSRETQYF
TRBJ1-5 | TRBV6-2/TRBV6-3 | 17 | once | CACSYSKDSRVHQPQHF
TRBJ2-1 | TRBV7-2 | 15 | . | CASSLDHELYYEQFF
TRBJ2-3 | TRBV6-5 | 16 | . | CASNAVGRRGEDTQYF
TRBJ2-6 | TRBV20-1 | 15 | . | CSARGGESGANVLTF
TRBJ2-7 | TRBV20-1 | 13 | . | CSVVQDPSYEQYF
TRBJ2-5 | TRBV6-2/TRBV6-3 | 14 | . | CASRKSRGIETQNF
TRBJ1-1 | TRBV20-1 | 12 | many | CSASYQGREAFF
TRBJ2-7 | TRBV11-2 | 14 | few | CASSLAGALSEQYF
TRBJ1-6 | TRBV4-2 | 15 | . | CASGQAHGAGLPLHF
TRBJ2-5 | TRBV12-3/TRBV12-4 | 13 | . | CAGSLSPQETQYF
TRBJ2-5 | TRBV11-3 | 15 | . | CVSSKLGALWDTQYF
TRBJ2-5 | TRBV6-5 | 15 | . | CASMPGWGYQETHYF
TRBJ2-3 | TRBV10-1 | 16 | . | CASSESLVGGTDTQYF
TRBJ2-7 | TRBV6-2/TRBV6-3 | 14 | . | CASSYSTDVYEQYF
TRBJ2-7 | TRBV24-1 | 15 | . | CATSDLYSGFEEQYF
TRBJ1-4 | TRBV5-6 | 15 | . | CARSLRWLGGEKLFF
TRBJ1-5 | TRBV5-6 | 18 | . | CASSVSGAWGYSNQPQHF
TRBJ1-6 | TRBV28 | 14 | . | CDSSLAGNYSPLHF
TRBJ2-7 | TRBV7-9 | 15 | once | CASGSLGQGSYEQYF
TRBJ1-1 | TRBV11-2 | 17 | . | CANSLAGVECPLSDAFF